Sequencing of this TCR beta chain was carried out in a study of radiotherapy plus CTLA-4 blockade in lung cancer. This CDR3 spans 12 amino acids. The repertoire was sequenced with immunoSEQ multiplex PCR; TCRdb's copy has only in-frame clones and lacks some. The sample contains around 59,000 clones, 70% to 85% of which appear only once. This clone was observed a single time. The source material was peripheral blood, sampled from a patient treated with radiotherapy plus ipilimumab. The chain carries TRBV21-1 and TRBJ2-5; the D call TRBD1 from the table was never checked on the DNA. The DNA end favors TRBJ2-7, so the J call may be wrong. TRBV21-1 is noted as a pseudogene. The TCR sequence derives from a human donor with non-small cell lung cancer who had a partial response to radiotherapy plus ipilimumab. CDR3 nucleotide sequence: TGTGCCAGCAAGGACACCTCCTACGAGCAGTACTTC. This encodes CASKDTSYEQYF.